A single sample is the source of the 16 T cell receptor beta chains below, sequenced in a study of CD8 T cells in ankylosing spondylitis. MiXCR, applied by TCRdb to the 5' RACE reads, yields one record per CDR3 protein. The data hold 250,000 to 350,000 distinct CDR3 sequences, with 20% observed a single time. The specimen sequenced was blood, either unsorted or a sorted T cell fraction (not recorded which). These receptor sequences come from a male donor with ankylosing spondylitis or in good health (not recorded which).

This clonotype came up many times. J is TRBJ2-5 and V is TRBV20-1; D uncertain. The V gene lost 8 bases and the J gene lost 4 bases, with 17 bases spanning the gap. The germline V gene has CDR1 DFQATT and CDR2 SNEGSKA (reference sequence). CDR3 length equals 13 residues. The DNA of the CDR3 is TGCAGTACTGTGGCCCTCGCACGAGAGACCCAGTACTTC. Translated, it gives CSTVALARETQYF.

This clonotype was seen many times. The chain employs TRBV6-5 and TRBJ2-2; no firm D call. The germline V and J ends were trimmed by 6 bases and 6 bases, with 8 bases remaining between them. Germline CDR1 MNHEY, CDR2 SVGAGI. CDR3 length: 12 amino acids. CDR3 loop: CASRPGPGELFF. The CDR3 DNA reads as TGTGCCAGCAGGCCCGGTCCCGGGGAGCTGTTTTTT.

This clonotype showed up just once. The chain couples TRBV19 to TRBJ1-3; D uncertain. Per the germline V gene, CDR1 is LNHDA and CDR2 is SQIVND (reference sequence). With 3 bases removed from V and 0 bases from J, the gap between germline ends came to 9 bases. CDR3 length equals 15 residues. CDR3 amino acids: CASSMGRHSGNTIYF. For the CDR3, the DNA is TGTGCCAGTAGTATGGGCCGACACTCTGGAAACACCATATATTTT.

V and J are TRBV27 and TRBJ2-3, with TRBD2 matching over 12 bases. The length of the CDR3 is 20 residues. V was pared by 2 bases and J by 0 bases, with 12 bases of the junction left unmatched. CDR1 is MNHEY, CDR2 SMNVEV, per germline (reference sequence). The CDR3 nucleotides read TGTGCCAGCAGTTTAAAATCCCGCGCTAGCGGGGGGGCCAGCACAGATACGCAGTATTTT. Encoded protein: CASSLKSRASGGASTDTQYF.

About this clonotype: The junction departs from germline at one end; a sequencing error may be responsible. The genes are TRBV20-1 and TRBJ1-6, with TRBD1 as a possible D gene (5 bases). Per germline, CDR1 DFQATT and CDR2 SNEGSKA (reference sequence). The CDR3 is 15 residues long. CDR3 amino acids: CTARKVGAGNSPLHF. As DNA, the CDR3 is TGCACTGCTAGAAAGGTCGGGGCGGGAAATTCACCCCTCCACTTT.

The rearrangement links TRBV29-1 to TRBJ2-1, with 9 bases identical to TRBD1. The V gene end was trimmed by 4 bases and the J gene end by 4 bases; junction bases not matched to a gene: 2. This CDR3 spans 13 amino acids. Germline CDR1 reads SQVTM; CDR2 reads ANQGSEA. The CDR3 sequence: CSVAGTGYNEQFF. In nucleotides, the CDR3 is TGCAGCGTTGCTGGGACAGGGTACAATGAGCAGTTCTTC.

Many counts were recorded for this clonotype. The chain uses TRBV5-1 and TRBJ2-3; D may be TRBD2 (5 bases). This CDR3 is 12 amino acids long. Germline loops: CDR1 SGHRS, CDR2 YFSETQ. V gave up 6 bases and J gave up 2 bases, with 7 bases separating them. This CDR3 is CASMEATDTQYF. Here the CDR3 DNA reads TGCGCCAGCATGGAGGCCACAGATACGCAGTATTTT.

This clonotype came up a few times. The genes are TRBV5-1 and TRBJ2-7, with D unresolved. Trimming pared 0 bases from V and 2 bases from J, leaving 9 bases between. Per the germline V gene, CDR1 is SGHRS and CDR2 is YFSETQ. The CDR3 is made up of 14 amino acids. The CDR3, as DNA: TGCGCCAGCAGCTTGGAGGCCAGCGCCTACGAGCAGTACGTC. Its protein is CASSLEASAYEQYV.

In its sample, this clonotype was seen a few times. Here the CDR3 reads CASSPGLAGGTNNEQFF. As DNA, the CDR3 is TGCGCCAGCAGCCCGGGACTAGCGGGAGGTACCAACAATGAGCAGTTCTTC. The J gene is TRBJ2-1, the V gene TRBV5-1; TRBD2 matches 15 bases. J gave up 5 bases and V 4 bases, and 7 bases lay outside the gene matches. This CDR3 is built from 17 residues. From germline, CDR1 is SGHRS and CDR2 YFSETQ.

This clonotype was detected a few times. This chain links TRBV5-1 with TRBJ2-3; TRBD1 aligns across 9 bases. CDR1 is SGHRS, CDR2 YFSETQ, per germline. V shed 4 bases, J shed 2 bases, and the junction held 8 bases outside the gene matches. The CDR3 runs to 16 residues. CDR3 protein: CASSVFGTGNTDTQYF. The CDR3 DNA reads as TGCGCCAGCAGCGTATTCGGGACAGGGAACACAGATACGCAGTATTTT.

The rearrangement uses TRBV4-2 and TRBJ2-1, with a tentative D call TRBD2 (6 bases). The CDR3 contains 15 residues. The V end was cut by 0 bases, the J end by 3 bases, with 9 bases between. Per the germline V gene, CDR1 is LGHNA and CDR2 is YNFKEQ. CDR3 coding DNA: TGTGCCAGCAGCCAAGAACGGACTAACTACAATGAGCAGTTCTTC. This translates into CASSQERTNYNEQFF.

The CDR3, as DNA: TGTGCCAGCAGCCCTCAATGGGGGGGGAATCAAGAGACCCAGTACTTC. Translating it yields CASSPQWGGNQETQYF. V is TRBV9 and J is TRBJ2-5; 7 bases are a match to TRBD2. V gave up 4 bases and J gave up 2 bases; unmatched junction bases: 11. Germline loops: CDR1 SGDLS, CDR2 YYNGEE. The CDR3 has 16 amino acids.

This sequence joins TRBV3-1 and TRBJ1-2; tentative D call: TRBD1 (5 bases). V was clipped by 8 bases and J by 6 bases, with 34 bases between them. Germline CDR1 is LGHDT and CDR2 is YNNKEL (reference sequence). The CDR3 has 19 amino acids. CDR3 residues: CASSNRVPGRRGLADGYTF. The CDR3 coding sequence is TGTGCCAGCTCCAACCGGGTCCCCGGGCGCCGGGGCCTGGCCGATGGCTACACCTTC.

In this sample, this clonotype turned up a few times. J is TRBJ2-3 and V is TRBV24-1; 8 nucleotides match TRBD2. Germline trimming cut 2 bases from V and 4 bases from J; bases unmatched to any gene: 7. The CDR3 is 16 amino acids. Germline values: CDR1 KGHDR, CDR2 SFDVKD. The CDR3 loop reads CATSDSAAGDSDTQYF. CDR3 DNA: TGTGCCACCAGTGATTCCGCAGCGGGGGACTCAGATACGCAGTATTTT.

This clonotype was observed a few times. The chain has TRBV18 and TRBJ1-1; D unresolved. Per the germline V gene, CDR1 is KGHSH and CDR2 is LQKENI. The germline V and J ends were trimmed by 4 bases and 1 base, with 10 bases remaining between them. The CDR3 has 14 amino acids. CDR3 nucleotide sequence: TGTGCCAGCTCACTACGGTTAGAGAACACTGAAGCTTTCTTT. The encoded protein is CASSLRLENTEAFF.

CDR3 loop: CASSVGDSGNNEQFF. CDR3 sequence (DNA): TGTGCCAGCAGCGTAGGAGATAGCGGAAACAATGAGCAGTTCTTC. The chain is built from TRBV9 and TRBJ2-1; weak D call: TRBD2 (6 bases). The CDR3 has 15 residues. V lost 0 bases, J lost 5 bases, and 12 bases lay in between. Germline lookup yields CDR1 SGDLS and CDR2 YYNGEE.